Listed below are T cell receptor beta chains from one sample, sequenced in a study of blood T cell repertoires in COVID-19. Repertoires were generated with immunoSEQ multiplex PCR, while TCRdb's copy carries only in-frame clones and drops some. The sample has approximately 300,000 clones; roughly nine tenths are singletons. Sequencing was performed on PBMCs or T cells enriched from blood (not recorded which). Every receptor here comes from a woman aged 30 to 39 who had recovered from COVID-19. The CDR3 runs from the conserved cysteine through the conserved F or W. The D gene is left open where the match is weak. Clone size is stated in some rows and not others, as once, few, many or a class when expanded.

d_gene	abundance	v_gene	j_gene	CDR3nt	CDR3aa
TRBD2	.	TRBV18	TRBJ2-1	TGTGCCAGCTCACCTTGGACTAGCGGCTACAATGAGCAGTTCTTC	CASSPWTSGYNEQFF
.	.	TRBV6-5	TRBJ2-7	TGTGCCAGCAGGCGGGATTACACTTACGAGCAGTACTTC	CASRRDYTYEQYF
.	.	TRBV2	TRBJ2-5	TGTGCCAGCAGGTCGGGAGCGGCCCCGTACTTC	CASRSGAAPYF
.	.	TRBV7-2	TRBJ2-3	TGTGCCAGCAGCCACCGGGAGTTCTATACAGATACGCAGTATTTT	CASSHREFYTDTQYF
TRBD2	.	TRBV19	TRBJ2-1	TGTGCCAGTAGTCTTAAAGCGGGAGTCCTTGGCAATGAGCAGTTCTTC	CASSLKAGVLGNEQFF
.	.	TRBV2	TRBJ1-3	TGTGCCAGCAGTGAAGCTGTTCATGAGGGACAAAGCTCTGGAAACACCATATATTTT	CASSEAVHEGQSSGNTIYF
TRBD1	once	TRBV19	TRBJ2-4	TGTGCCAGTAGTGCCCAATCGACAGGGTTGGTGAACATTCAGTACTTC	CASSAQSTGLVNIQYF
.	.	TRBV29-1	TRBJ1-2	TGCAGCGTTGTCATTTCGGTTGCGATTGGCTACACCTTC	CSVVISVAIGYTF
.	.	TRBV4-2	TRBJ1-6	TGTGCCAGCAGCCAAGATTGGGGACTGTCACGGTCCCTCCACTTT	CASSQDWGLSRSLHF
TRBD1	.	TRBV10-3	TRBJ1-5	TGTGCCATCTCACAGGGGGAGAATCAGCCCCAGCATTTT	CAISQGENQPQHF
.	.	TRBV5-4	TRBJ2-3	TGTGCCAGCAGCCCGGGGAGGATAAGGGGAGATACGCAGTATTTT	CASSPGRIRGDTQYF
TRBD1	.	TRBV6-6	TRBJ1-5	TGTGCCAGCAGTCCCAACAGGGGGCAGAGAAGCAATCAGCCCCAGCATTTT	CASSPNRGQRSNQPQHF
.	.	TRBV7-2	TRBJ1-4	TGTGCCAGCAGCTTAGAGTACAGGGCTGTGGGTGAAAAACTGTTTTTT	CASSLEYRAVGEKLFF
.	.	TRBV19	TRBJ1-2	TGTGCCAGTAGCCCATGGGGCCCCTGGACGGCCCTGGGGGGCTACACCTTC	CASSPWGPWTALGGYTF
.	.	TRBV19	TRBJ1-6	TGTGCCAGTAGTAAGACAGGATTAGACTCACCCCTCCACTTT	CASSKTGLDSPLHF
TRBD1	.	TRBV28	TRBJ1-2	TGTGCCAGTTTAGACAGGGTTGGGTATGGCTACACCTTC	CASLDRVGYGYTF
TRBD2	.	TRBV7-9	TRBJ2-2	TGTGCCAGCAGGCCACTTTCTAGCGGGATCACCGGGGAGCTGTTTTTT	CASRPLSSGITGELFF
.	.	TRBV4-1	TRBJ2-5	TGCGCCAGCAGCCAAGTCAGGGAGACCCAGTACTTC	CASSQVRETQYF
.	.	TRBV7-9	TRBJ2-7	TGTGCCAGCGGGCGCATGACCTACGAGCAGTACTTC	CASGRMTYEQYF
TRBD2	.	TRBV4-3	TRBJ2-3	TGCGCCAGCAGCCAAGTACTAGCGGGGATAAGCACAGATACGCAGTATTTT	CASSQVLAGISTDTQYF
.	.	TRBV5-1	TRBJ1-3	TGCGCCAGCAGCCCCGCGGATCCCTCTGGAAACACCATATATTTT	CASSPADPSGNTIYF
.	.	TRBV15	TRBJ1-5	TGTGCCACCAGCAGAGTAGGATGGCAGGGCTCTTATAGCAATCAGCCCCAGCATTTT	CATSRVGWQGSYSNQPQHF
TRBD1	.	TRBV5-5	TRBJ2-1	TGTGCCAGCAGCTTGGGGCAGGGGGTTGACAATGAGCAGTTCTTC	CASSLGQGVDNEQFF
TRBD1	.	TRBV6-2/TRBV6-3	TRBJ1-5	TGTGCCAGCAGTTACCAGGGGGGCCATCAGCCCCAGCATTTT	CASSYQGGHQPQHF
.	.	TRBV14	TRBJ2-1	TGTGCCAGCAGAGGGGGAATTGAGCAGTTCTTC	CASRGGIEQFF
.	.	TRBV15	TRBJ2-7	TGTGCCACCAGCAGAGCAGGGAGGGAGCAGTACTTC	CATSRAGREQYF
TRBD1	few	TRBV7-2	TRBJ1-2	TGTGCCAGCAGCCCCCAGGGACAGGGGCATGGCTACACCTTC	CASSPQGQGHGYTF
.	.	TRBV4-1	TRBJ1-3	TGCGCCAGCAGCCAACCGACCGCTAGCTCTGGAAACACCATATATTTT	CASSQPTASSGNTIYF
.	few	TRBV19	TRBJ1-5	TGTGCCAGTAGTCCAGCCGGGGGGAGCAATCAGCCCCAGCATTTT	CASSPAGGSNQPQHF
TRBD2	.	TRBV10-1	TRBJ2-1	TGCGCCAGCAGTGAGTCGAAGACTAGCGGGTACAATGAGCAGTTCTTC	CASSESKTSGYNEQFF
.	.	TRBV11-2	TRBJ2-1	TGTGCCAGCAGCTTGGCCCGAAACAATGAGCAGTTCTTC	CASSLARNNEQFF
.	.	TRBV29-1	TRBJ1-1	TGCAGCGTAGCCCGAGAATCTGGGCGCACTGAAGCTTTCTTT	CSVARESGRTEAFF
TRBD1	.	TRBV24-1	TRBJ2-1	TGTGCCACCAGTGATTTGGGGGCAGGGGGCAGGGACAATGAGCAGTTCTTC	CATSDLGAGGRDNEQFF
.	.	TRBV19	TRBJ2-3	TGTGCCAGTAGTATAGAAGGGGGAGCACAGGCAGATACGCAGTATTTT	CASSIEGGAQADTQYF
.	.	TRBV14	TRBJ2-7	TGTGCCAGCAGCCAAGACGGGATAGGTGGGCCGTCCTACGAGCAGTACTTC	CASSQDGIGGPSYEQYF
.	.	TRBV10-2	TRBJ2-3	TGCGCCAGCAGTGAGTCGGAGGGGCACACAGATACGCAGTATTTT	CASSESEGHTDTQYF
TRBD1	.	TRBV5-1	TRBJ2-3	TGCGCCAGCAGCTTGGCCCCACAGGGGGGCACAGATACGCAGTATTTT	CASSLAPQGGTDTQYF
TRBD1	.	TRBV7-2	TRBJ1-6	TGTGCCAGCAGCCCCCAGACAGGGCCTTCACCCCTCCACTTT	CASSPQTGPSPLHF
TRBD1	once	TRBV6-5	TRBJ2-1	TGTGCCAGCAGCGACAGGGGGTTTAACAATGAGCAGTTCTTC	CASSDRGFNNEQFF
TRBD2	.	TRBV18	TRBJ2-1	TGTGCCAGCTCACCACCCGGGACTAGCGGGGGTGGGCGACACAATGAGCAGTTCTTC	CASSPPGTSGGGRHNEQFF
.	.	TRBV5-1	TRBJ2-6	TGCGCCAGCAGCTTGGGGGGACTACAGGGACCTGGGGCCAACGTCCTGACTTTC	CASSLGGLQGPGANVLTF
.	.	TRBV7-5	TRBJ1-1	TGTGCCAGAAACTTACGGGACAGGGGTGAAGCTTTCTTT	CARNLRDRGEAFF
.	.	TRBV5-1	TRBJ2-1	TGCGCCAGCAGCGTTGACAGGTTTGGTGAGCAGTTCTTC	CASSVDRFGEQFF
.	once	TRBV2	TRBJ2-6	TGTGCCAGCAGTGTCTCCACGGGTGGGGCCAACGTCCTGACTTTC	CASSVSTGGANVLTF
.	once	TRBV19	TRBJ1-1	TGTGCCAGTAGTGAGTCTTTGCCCAACACTGAAGCTTTCTTT	CASSESLPNTEAFF
.	.	TRBV5-1	TRBJ1-1	TGCGCCAGCAGCTTGGCAGGAGGAGACACTGAAGCTTTCTTT	CASSLAGGDTEAFF
.	.	TRBV21-1	TRBJ2-7	TGTGCCAGCAGTCACGATGGGGGCAGTTCCTACGAGCAGTACTTC	CASSHDGGSSYEQYF
TRBD2	.	TRBV7-2	TRBJ2-5	TGTGCCAGCAGCTCCTGGGGACTAGCGGGAGGGAGGGGAGAGACCCAGTACTTC	CASSSWGLAGGRGETQYF
TRBD2	.	TRBV3-1/TRBV3-2	TRBJ2-1	TGTGCCAGCAGCCAAGTTTTGAGTGATCGGGGGGGTGAGCAGTTCTTC	CASSQVLSDRGGEQFF
TRBD2	few	TRBV7-9	TRBJ2-1	TGTGCCAGCAGCGCCCTACTAGCGGGAGGGGTCTTCCCCTACAATGAGCAGTTCTTC	CASSALLAGGVFPYNEQFF
.	once	TRBV3-1/TRBV3-2	TRBJ2-3	TGTGCCAGCAGCCCATATGAGCTGTCAGATACGCAGTATTTT	CASSPYELSDTQYF
TRBD1	.	TRBV6-5	TRBJ1-1	TGTGCCAGCAGTTACACATCCGGGACAGGGAGGACTGAAGCTTTCTTT	CASSYTSGTGRTEAFF
TRBD1	.	TRBV18	TRBJ1-5	TGTGCCAGCTCACGAGGGACAGATAGCAATCAGCCCCAGCATTTT	CASSRGTDSNQPQHF